What follows is one TCR beta chain and its context. Its cognate antigen has yet to be identified. Base qualities were left out, and no much larger clone turns up one base away. The cohort comprised some 680 healthy bone marrow donors. All cohort members were sampled while nominally healthy, although unrecorded immune exposures were likely present. The donor tested CMV seronegative, placing the donor among the 350 to 400 seronegative members of the cohort. Each donor provided a peripheral blood sample, and peripheral blood mononuclear cells were used for TCR beta sequencing. Genomic DNA extraction from the blood cell samples was performed with the Qiagen DNeasy Blood Extraction Kit. The data belong to a study of cytomegalovirus exposure and HLA in healthy donors (dated by TCRdb to between 2016 and 2019). Context from the whole study: According to an earlier analysis of 450 to 650 of the donors, about 180 million T cells yielded roughly 110 million unique TCR beta sequences and approximately 300 Gb of sequence data. An early release that covered about 600 HLA-typed donors contained about 300 gigabases of sequencing data and tens of millions of unique TCR sequences. Of the roughly 400 genotyped donors, over 70% fell in the genetic ancestry cluster associated with self-reported Caucasian donors. The study was designed to test whether signatures of past pathogen exposure could be identified by cataloging public T cell receptors. Using immunosequencing, the study profiled T cell repertoires from 500 to 800 subjects and related those repertoires to cytomegalovirus serostatus. In addition to the first cohort of 666 subjects, a separate validation cohort of 130 or so different subjects was used. To predict cytomegalovirus infection status, the study combined high-throughput TCR immunosequencing, statistical association of individual TCRs with disease status, and machine learning. A later analysis re-examined previously published TCR beta repertoires from 500 to 700 donors and added high-resolution HLA genotyping to investigate patterns of TCR occurrence. In the later analysis, no new phenotypic data were used to find candidate immune exposures; instead, reliance was placed on TCR beta sequences and their occurrence across donors. An earlier analysis of about 620 of the donors applied high-throughput TCR beta sequencing to assess whether each TCR beta V gene segment acted as functional or pseudogenic. Alongside the repertoire data, information on donor age, sex, ethnicity and CMV serostatus was compiled. A later genetic analysis used genome-wide SNP genotypes for about 55% of the 666 donors, treating that subset as a discovery cohort. All discovery cohort repertoires had been generated using a single sequencing platform. Both class I and class II loci were covered by HLA typing, at four-digit resolution. The number of donors typed differed by locus, with roughly 629-640 for A, B, C, DRB1 and DQB1, roughly 520 for DQA1, 600 to 610 for DPA1, and approximately 470 for DPB1. Roughly 5 DR-DQ haplotypes were handled as single units for association and clustering, since linkage in the cohort was strong. Across some 400 genotyped donors of the cohort, an average of roughly 250,000 unique TCR beta nucleotide sequences per donor were sequenced, and roughly 20% of those sequences were non-productive. The paper as a whole reports these results and caveats: A group of highly shared sequence variants was considered likely to be a technical artifact of the sequencing pipeline. In a later analysis, HLA-associated TCR beta chains showed more clonal expansion and lower generation probabilities than non-associated chains that were equally common. Across donors, most TCR sequences were observed very rarely, whereas some public TCRs were present in many individuals. For the cohort, immune exposure information was limited to CMV serostatus. Because some donors lacked HLA typing at each locus, the association tests relied only on the typed subset. In a later analysis, TCR association rates were found to vary across HLA loci, with the most associated TCRs seen for DRB1 alleles and the fewest for HLA-C alleles. Most CMV-associated TCR beta chains appeared to be HLA-restricted in a later analysis, and the HLA associations seemed to be driven largely by CMV exposure. In a later genetic analysis, a missense DCLRE1C variant was associated with V-gene and J-gene trimming of TCR beta chains, and the association was replicated in an independent cohort. A few of the identified cytomegalovirus-associated TCR beta chains were confirmed in vitro to be specific for cytomegalovirus antigens. A later analysis associated about 17,000 TCR beta sequences with specific HLA alleles at a false discovery rate of 0.05. In a later genetic analysis, fewer N-insertions in productive TCRs were reported among donors in an Asian-associated ancestry cluster than the roughly 670-donor mean. Broadly in line with IMGT annotations, most TCR beta V segments showed up in productive rearrangements about 87% or about 30% of the time in an earlier analysis of several hundred of the donors. Because counts were too low, roughly 17 rarely observed V segments, including chromosome 9 orphons, were left out of the earlier analysis of 587 of the donors. According to the authors, the approach could potentially be generalized to other disease states and immunological phenotypes. Assigning TCR associations to individual alleles was difficult when HLA alleles, especially DR and DQ, strongly co-occurred. A total of 150 or so TCR beta chains were listed by the study as associated with cytomegalovirus. Presence/absence analyses assumed roughly uniform sequencing depth across donors, an assumption that may not hold. In both the original and validation cohorts, the classifier was reported to diagnose cytomegalovirus status with high specificity and sensitivity. Only TCR beta chains were sequenced in this cohort, and the absence of alpha or paired-chain data limited detectable features. A later analysis reported that several top co-occurrence clusters appeared linked to parvovirus B19, influenza, CMV and Epstein-Barr virus. Correlated functional status among segregating V segments might be attributable to linkage disequilibrium, but an unknown experimental factor could not be ruled out. A further reported finding was that TCR beta sequences accurately predicted the HLA-A and HLA-B alleles for most subjects in the first cohort.

Libraries were constructed by the immunoSEQ multiplex PCR assay. For the multiplex PCR, a mixture combining 60 forward primers for TCR Vbeta segments and 13 reverse primers for TCR Jbeta segments was used. Amplification of the CDR3 region of rearranged TCR beta genes was performed with a multiplex PCR assay on genomic DNA. On the Illumina HiSeq System, the amplified TCR beta libraries were sequenced as 87-base-pair reads. The original methods were these. A later analysis counted about 82 million unique TCR beta chains across the 550 to 800 repertoires, and some 11 million of these chains were shared by at least two donors. Raw reads were error-corrected and collapsed into unique sequences with a nearest-neighbor algorithm that merged closely related sequences to remove PCR and sequencing errors. V, D and J gene segments were assigned by aligning CDR3 sequences to IMGT reference sequences. For a sequence to be retained, a match of at least six nucleotides was required to both a V gene segment and a J gene segment. Rearrangements were classified as productive when the CDR3 lacked stop codons and remained in frame with V and J, and all other rearrangements were classified as non-productive. CDR3 was defined by IMGT convention, running from the second conserved V-encoded cysteine to the conserved J-encoded phenylalanine. In an earlier analysis of just under 600 of the donors, sequences lacking an unambiguous match to a single V gene segment were excluded. In an earlier analysis of a few hundred of the donors, V segments were called functional above 56.7% productive rearrangements and were called segregating when the between-donor standard deviation exceeded 5%. A statistical classification framework was developed to diagnose cytomegalovirus status using the catalog of TCR beta chain sequences. A later analysis assigned V and J genes by comparing TCR nucleotide sequences with IMGT/GENE-DB human TR gene sequences. Using the TCRdist pipeline, a later analysis assigned CDR3 sequences along with most-parsimonious VDJ recombination scenarios. In a later analysis, each TCR beta chain was defined by its CDR3 amino acid sequence together with its V-gene family, and reads without a unique V-gene family were excluded. To address suspected cross-contamination and a sequencing artifact, a later analysis removed 450 to 700 highly shared, low-generation-probability nucleotide sequences. For each public chain, a later analysis derived a clonal expansion index from normalized ranks of inferred template counts within each repertoire. A later analysis computed generation probabilities with a VDJ recombination model fitted to out-of-frame rearrangements, and checked the results against IGoR. In a later analysis, TCR-TCR, TCR-HLA and TCR-CMV co-occurrence was scored with hypergeometric tests, and a repertoire-size bias correction was applied to TCR pairs. In a later analysis, false discovery rates were estimated by permuting HLA or CMV assignments 20 times. In a later analysis, co-occurring TCRs were grouped with DBSCAN, and TCRdist sequence similarity was added when clustering was performed within HLA-allele-positive subsets. Repertoires with fewer than 30,000 or more than 120,000 public chains, plus five repertoires with anomalous nucleotide sharing, were excluded from co-occurrence clustering. The table comes from immuneACCESS by way of TCRdb, which keeps in-frame sequences with V and J called. Part of the clones is missing from these tables; in studies checked, under half for an unresolved V gene and the rest for unknown reasons. V and J calls and clone size follow that table, whereas D and trimming were derived from the DNA. The sample profile shows about 140,000 clones; around 77% of them were found once. Approximately 0.97% of the sample rests with the top ten.

The sequenced sample consisted of PBMCs. The sequence derives from a man aged 18 to 29 in good health and CMV-seronegative.

The CDR3 reads CSVEAPTGGGGYTF. In nucleotides, the sequence is TGCAGCGTTGAAGCCCCGACAGGGGGAGGGGGCTACACCTTC. This sequence uses TRBV29-1 and TRBJ1-2; 9 central bases correspond to TRBD1. There are 14 amino acids in the CDR3, from cysteine to phenylalanine inclusive. The read is trimmed to its CDR3 DNA, 42 bases read in frame from base 1. V is trimmed back by 1 base and J by 8 bases, and the junction contains 8 bases that no gene match accounts for. For CDR1 and CDR2, the germline V gene lists SQVTM and ANQGSEA.